This T cell receptor (beta chain) was identified during a study of CD8 T cells in ankylosing spondylitis. Study-wide results and caveats: Matched ankylosing spondylitis synovial fluid reportedly showed significant enrichment of disease-linked clones. A motif of fewer than ten highly homologous TCR beta variants was seen as apparently characteristic of ankylosing spondylitis blood. CD8+ cells made up the disease-linked clones, which were relatively rare in peripheral blood. Some of the motif variants had earlier been found in reactive arthritis patients' fluid and blood.

TCRdb reanalysed the 5' RACE reads using MiXCR and keeps one entry per CDR3 protein. The sample lists roughly 250,000 distinct CDR3 sequences, over 8.5% seen once, with around 7% in the top ten. Germline V gene sequence: CDR1 SGHRS, CDR2 YFSETQ. V lost 3 bases, J lost 6 bases, and 12 bases lay in between. This CDR3 has 13 amino acids. Of note for this clonotype: Its antigen is unidentified.

The specimen was blood, either unsorted or a sorted T cell fraction (not recorded which). The clonotype comes from a male donor with ankylosing spondylitis or in good health (not recorded which). J is TRBJ1-2 and V is TRBV5-1; D unclear. CDR3 loop: CASSSEAGHGYTF. The CDR3, as DNA: TGCGCCAGCAGCTCTGAGGCCGGCCATGGCTACACCTTC. Variable domain in full (rest from reference TRBV5-1 and TRBJ1-2): KAGVTQTPRYLIKTRGQQVTLSCSPISGHRSVSWYQQTPGQGLQFLFEYFSETQRNKGNFPGRFSGRQFSNSRSEMNVSTLELGDSALYLCASSSEAGHGYTFGSGTRLTVV.